Below, one T cell receptor beta chain is given with its context. Sequencing was performed with immunoSEQ multiplex PCR; in TCRdb, only in-frame clones are kept and a portion is missing. Of hundreds of thousands of clones in the sample, roughly 86% were seen once. The record originates from a study of blood T cell repertoires in COVID-19. From germline, CDR1 is SGHDT and CDR2 YYEEEE. This CDR3 region has 12 residues. The V and J ends lost 4 bases and 1 base respectively, with 6 bases between them. The sample consisted of PBMCs or T cells enriched from blood (not recorded which). This receptor was identified in a young woman with acute COVID-19. The rearrangement uses TRBV5-6 and TRBJ2-7; D not certain. CDR3 nucleotides: TGTGCCAGCAGCGCGGAGTCCTACGAGCAGTACTTC. This codes for CASSAESYEQYF.